Presented here are 2 T cell receptor beta chains from one specimen sequenced in a study of technical replicates of blood from a few donors. Only in-frame clones appear in the TCRdb table, and some are missing; sequencing was by immunoSEQ multiplex PCR. This table has approximately 11,000 clones, approximately 94% appearing once. The sequenced sample was PBMCs. Receptors were obtained from a human donor in good health.

This sequence joins TRBV5-1 and TRBJ2-7, with 14 positions matching TRBD2. This CDR3 comprises 17 residues. Germline-derived CDR1 and CDR2 are SGHRS and YFSETQ. V shed 0 bases and J 1 base; nucleotides not matched to a gene: 3. CDR3 in amino acids: CASSLGLAGGPSYEQYF. The CDR3 DNA reads as TGCGCCAGCAGCTTGGGACTAGCGGGAGGGCCTTCCTACGAGCAGTACTTC.

The chain has TRBV28 and TRBJ1-1; 9 positions match TRBD1. V was clipped by 6 bases and J by 0 bases; unmatched bases: 2. The CDR3 extends over 14 amino acids. Germline loops: CDR1 MDHEN, CDR2 SYDVKM. CDR3 protein: CASRDRGMNTEAFF. The DNA of the CDR3 is TGTGCCAGCAGGGACAGGGGCATGAACACTGAAGCTTTCTTT.